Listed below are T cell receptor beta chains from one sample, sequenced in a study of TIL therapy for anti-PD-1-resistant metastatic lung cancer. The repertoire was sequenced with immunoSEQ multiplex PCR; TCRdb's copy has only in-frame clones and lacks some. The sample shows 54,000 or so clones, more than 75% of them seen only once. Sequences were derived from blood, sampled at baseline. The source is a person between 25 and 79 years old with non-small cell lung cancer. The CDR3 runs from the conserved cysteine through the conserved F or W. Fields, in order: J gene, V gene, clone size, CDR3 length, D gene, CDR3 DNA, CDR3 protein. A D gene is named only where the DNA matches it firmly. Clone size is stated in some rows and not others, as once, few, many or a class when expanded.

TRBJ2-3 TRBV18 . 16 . TGTGCCAGCTCACCGGGGACGGCGGGGCCTATAGATACGCAGTATTTT CASSPGTAGPIDTQYF
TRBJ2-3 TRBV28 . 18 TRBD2 TGTGCCAGCAGTTTCGAGCGGGAGATGACGACCAGCACAGATACGCAGTATTTT CASSFEREMTTSTDTQYF
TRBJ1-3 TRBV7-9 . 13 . TGTGCCAGCAGCTTAGAGGAACGCCTGACCATATATTTT CASSLEERLTIYF
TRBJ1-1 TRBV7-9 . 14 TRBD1 TGTGCCAGCAGCTCCACAGGGGGTAGAGCTGAAGCTTTCTTT CASSSTGGRAEAFF
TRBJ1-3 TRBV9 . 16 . TGTGCCAGCAGCTTCTCCGGGACCGCCTCTGGAAACACCATATATTTT CASSFSGTASGNTIYF
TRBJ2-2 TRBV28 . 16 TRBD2 TGTGCCAGCAGACCGGGACTAGCGGGAGTCACCGGGGAGCTGTTTTTT CASRPGLAGVTGELFF
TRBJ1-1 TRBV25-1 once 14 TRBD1 TGTGCCAGCAGACAGACAGGGGGCTCTACTGAAGCTTTCTTT CASRQTGGSTEAFF
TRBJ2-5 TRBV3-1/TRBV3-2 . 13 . TGTGCCAGCAGCCAGGCTTACCAAGAGACCCAGTACTTC CASSQAYQETQYF
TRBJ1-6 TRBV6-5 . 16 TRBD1 TGTGCCAGCAGTTACTCGACAGGGAAGTATAATTCACCCCTCCACTTT CASSYSTGKYNSPLHF
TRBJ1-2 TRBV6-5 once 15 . TGTGCCAGCAGTTACAAACCTTTCGGGGGCTATGGCTACACCTTC CASSYKPFGGYGYTF
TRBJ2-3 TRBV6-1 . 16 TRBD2 TGTGCCAGCAGTGTAGGACTAGCGGGGTTTACAGATACGCAGTATTTT CASSVGLAGFTDTQYF
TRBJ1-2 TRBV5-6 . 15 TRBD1 TGTGCCAGCAGCCCCACCGGGACAGTGCTATATGGCTACACCTTC CASSPTGTVLYGYTF
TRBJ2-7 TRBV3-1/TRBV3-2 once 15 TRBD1 TGTGCCAGCAGGGCCGGGACAGGGGGCTCCTACGAGCAGTACTTC CASRAGTGGSYEQYF
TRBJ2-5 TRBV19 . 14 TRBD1 TGTGCCAGTAGTACAACAGGGGTCGGCGAGACCCAGTACTTC CASSTTGVGETQYF
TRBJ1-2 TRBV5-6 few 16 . TGTGCCAGCAGCTTGGTTGCTTCTGGACTCAACTATGGCTACACCTTC CASSLVASGLNYGYTF
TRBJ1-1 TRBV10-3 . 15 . TGTGCCATCGGGGACATGGGGGGCAGCCACACTGAAGCTTTCTTT CAIGDMGGSHTEAFF
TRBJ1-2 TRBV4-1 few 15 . TGCGCCAGCAGCCAAGGATTAACCGGGGGCAATGGCTACACCTTC CASSQGLTGGNGYTF